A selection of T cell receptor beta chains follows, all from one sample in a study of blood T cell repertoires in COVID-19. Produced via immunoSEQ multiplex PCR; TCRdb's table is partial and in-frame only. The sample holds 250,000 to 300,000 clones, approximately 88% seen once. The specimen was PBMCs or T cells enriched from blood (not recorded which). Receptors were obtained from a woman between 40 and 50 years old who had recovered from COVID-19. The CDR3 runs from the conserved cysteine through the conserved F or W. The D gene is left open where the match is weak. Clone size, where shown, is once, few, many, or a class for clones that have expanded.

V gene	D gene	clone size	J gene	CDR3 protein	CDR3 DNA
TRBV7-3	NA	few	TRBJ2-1	CASSSQPNYNEQFF	TGTGCCAGCAGCTCGCAACCTAATTACAATGAGCAGTTCTTC
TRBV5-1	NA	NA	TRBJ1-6	CASSFGGGESPLHF	TGCGCCAGCAGCTTTGGGGGGGGCGAATCACCCCTCCACTTT
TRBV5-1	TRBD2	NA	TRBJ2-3	CASSLTSGVTDTQYF	TGCGCCAGCAGCTTGACTAGCGGGGTTACAGATACGCAGTATTTT
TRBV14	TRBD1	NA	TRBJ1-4	CASSRTGEYEKLFF	TGTGCCAGCAGCCGGACAGGAGAGTATGAAAAACTGTTTTTT
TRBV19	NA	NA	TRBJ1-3	CASSLTGTPGITIYF	TGTGCCAGTAGTCTAACCGGGACACCAGGAATCACCATATATTTT
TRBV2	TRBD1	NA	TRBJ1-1	CASSEGTGGASTEAFF	TGTGCCAGCAGTGAGGGGACAGGGGGCGCGAGCACTGAAGCTTTCTTT
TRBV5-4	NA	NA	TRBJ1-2	CASSLRQATNYGYTF	TGTGCCAGCAGCCTACGACAGGCTACTAACTATGGCTACACCTTC
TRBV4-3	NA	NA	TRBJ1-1	CASSRDSRGGTEAFF	TGCGCCAGCAGCCGGGACTCCCGAGGTGGCACTGAAGCTTTCTTT
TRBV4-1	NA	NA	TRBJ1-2	CASSPQGNYGYTF	TGCGCCAGCAGCCCGCAGGGTAACTATGGCTACACCTTC
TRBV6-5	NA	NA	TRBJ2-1	CATYSGTAGANEQFF	TGTGCCACTTACTCCGGGACAGCGGGGGCCAATGAGCAGTTCTTC
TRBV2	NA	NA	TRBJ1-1	CASSVQGRGTEAFF	TGTGCCAGCAGTGTCCAGGGCCGGGGGACTGAAGCTTTCTTT
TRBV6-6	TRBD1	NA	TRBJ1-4	CASSLSGTALGGEKLFF	TGTGCCAGCAGTCTCTCCGGGACAGCCCTTGGAGGCGAAAAACTGTTTTTT
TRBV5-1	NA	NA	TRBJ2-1	CASMGVAGNNEQFF	TGCGCCAGCATGGGGGTTGCGGGAAACAATGAGCAGTTCTTC
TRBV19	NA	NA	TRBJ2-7	CASSMVGGSYEQYF	TGTGCCAGTAGTATGGTGGGGGGATCCTACGAGCAGTACTTC
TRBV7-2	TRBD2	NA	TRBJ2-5	CASSPSRLAGADETQYF	TGTGCCAGCAGCCCCTCCCGACTAGCGGGAGCAGATGAGACCCAGTACTTC
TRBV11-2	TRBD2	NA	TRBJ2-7	CASSPIAGGKSYEQYF	TGTGCCAGCAGCCCTATAGCGGGGGGCAAATCCTACGAGCAGTACTTC
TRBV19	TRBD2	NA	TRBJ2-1	CASSITSDSYNEQFF	TGTGCCAGTAGTATCACTAGCGACTCCTACAATGAGCAGTTCTTC
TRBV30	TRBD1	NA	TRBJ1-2	CAWSGDRQNYGYTF	TGTGCCTGGAGTGGGGACAGGCAGAACTATGGCTACACCTTC
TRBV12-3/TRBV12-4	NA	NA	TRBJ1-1	CASSLRLYAEAFF	TGTGCCAGCAGTTTACGACTCTACGCTGAAGCTTTCTTT
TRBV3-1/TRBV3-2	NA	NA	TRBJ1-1	CASSQILNTEAFF	TGTGCCAGCAGCCAGATCCTAAACACTGAAGCTTTCTTT
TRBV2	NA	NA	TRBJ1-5	CASSAEGGGNQPQHF	TGTGCCAGCAGTGCGGAAGGGGGTGGCAATCAGCCCCAGCATTTT
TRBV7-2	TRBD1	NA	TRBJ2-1	CASEPRDRGVNEQFF	TGTGCCAGCGAGCCCCGGGACAGGGGGGTCAATGAGCAGTTCTTC
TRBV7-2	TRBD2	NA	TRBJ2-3	CASSLPTSGTDTQYF	TGTGCCAGCAGCCTCCCGACTAGCGGGACAGATACGCAGTATTTT
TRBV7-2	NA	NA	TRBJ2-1	CASSQRWRDPRNEQFF	TGTGCCAGCAGCCAACGGTGGAGGGACCCTCGGAATGAGCAGTTCTTC
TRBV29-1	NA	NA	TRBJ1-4	CSVVGRVGILGNEKLFF	TGCAGCGTTGTGGGCAGGGTAGGGATACTTGGTAATGAAAAACTGTTTTTT
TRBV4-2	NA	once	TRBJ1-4	CASSQVGGSATNEKLFF	TGTGCCAGCAGCCAAGTAGGAGGAAGTGCAACTAATGAAAAACTGTTTTTT
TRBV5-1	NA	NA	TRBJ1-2	CASSLGQREAGYTF	TGCGCCAGCAGCTTAGGACAGCGTGAGGCTGGCTACACCTTC
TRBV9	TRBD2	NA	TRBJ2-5	CASSGNQKLAGDEETQYF	TGTGCCAGCAGCGGAAACCAGAAGCTAGCGGGGGATGAAGAGACCCAGTACTTC
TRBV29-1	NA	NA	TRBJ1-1	CSVDPTTGNTEAFF	TGCAGCGTTGATCCCACAACAGGAAACACTGAAGCTTTCTTT
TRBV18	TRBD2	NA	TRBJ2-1	CASSPAGGPHNEQFF	TGTGCCAGCTCACCAGCGGGAGGGCCCCACAATGAGCAGTTCTTC
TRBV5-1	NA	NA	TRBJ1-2	CASSSIGQNNYGYTF	TGCGCCAGCAGCTCGATCGGACAGAATAACTATGGCTACACCTTC
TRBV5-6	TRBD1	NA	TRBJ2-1	CASSPRQGTYNEQFF	TGTGCCAGCAGCCCCCGACAGGGGACCTACAATGAGCAGTTCTTC
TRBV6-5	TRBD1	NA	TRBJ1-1	CASRPQGAIDTEAFF	TGTGCCAGCAGACCGCAGGGGGCGATAGACACTGAAGCTTTCTTT
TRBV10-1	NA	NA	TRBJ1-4	CASSEGKGRTEKLFF	TGCGCCAGCAGTGAGGGCAAGGGGCGAACCGAAAAACTGTTTTTT
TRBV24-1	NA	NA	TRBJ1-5	CATDVGTGEPNQPQHF	TGTGCCACCGACGTAGGGACGGGGGAGCCCAATCAGCCCCAGCATTTT
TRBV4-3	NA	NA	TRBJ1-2	CASSQDARVDYGYTF	TGCGCCAGCAGCCAAGATGCCAGGGTGGACTATGGCTACACCTTC
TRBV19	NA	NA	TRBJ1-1	CASSIRRGDEAFF	TGTGCCAGTAGTATAAGGAGGGGTGATGAAGCTTTCTTT
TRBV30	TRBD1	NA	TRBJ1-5	CAWDRGYQPQHF	TGTGCCTGGGACAGGGGCTATCAGCCCCAGCATTTT
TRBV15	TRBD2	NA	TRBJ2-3	CATSSGGALDTQYF	TGTGCCACCAGCAGCGGGGGGGCCTTGGATACGCAGTATTTT
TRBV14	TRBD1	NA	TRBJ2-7	CASSTETGDSSYEQYF	TGTGCCAGCAGCACCGAAACAGGGGATTCCTCCTACGAGCAGTACTTC
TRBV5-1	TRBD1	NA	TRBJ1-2	CASSLDRGGDRGYTF	TGCGCCAGCAGCCTCGACAGGGGCGGTGATAGAGGCTACACCTTC